This T cell receptor beta chain was profiled in a study of beta chain features in type 1 diabetes. Looked up from germline, CDR1 is LGHNA and CDR2 is YSLEER. This CDR3 region has 13 residues. V dropped 1 base and J dropped 2 bases, with 6 bases sitting between them. Every isolated RNA sample was fully reverse transcribed, so sequencing captured expressed TCRB transcripts. The repertoire was sequenced with immunoSEQ multiplex PCR; TCRdb's copy has only in-frame clones and lacks some. The top ten hold 0.023% of the sample, which has about 930,000 clones, under 20% seen once. Sample: naive CD4+ T cells from blood. The gene calls are TRBV4-3 and TRBJ2-7; the D is unclear. The TCR comes from a woman between 18 and 29 years old in good health. CDR3 protein: CASSQVIAYEQYF. The CDR3 region has the DNA TGCGCCAGCAGCCAAGTGATAGCCTACGAGCAGTACTTC.